Each of the 20 T cell receptor beta chains below was sequenced from the same sample in a study of blood T cell repertoires in COVID-19 (dated by TCRdb to 2020 to 2022). Libraries were constructed by the immunoSEQ multiplex PCR assay. Held by TCRdb, this immuneACCESS table contains in-frame sequences only and omits some clones. Under half of the omission traces to an unresolved V gene where checked; the cause of the rest is unknown. Across this sample there are 450,000 to 500,000 clones, with approximately 85% seen only once. The ten biggest clones cover roughly 3.2% of the sample. The sequencing input was peripheral blood. The receptors stem from a human donor in a cohort sampled during active COVID-19.

This clone was seen a single time. The genes are TRBV4-1 and TRBJ1-4, with 8 bases identical to TRBD1. The CDR3 sequence is 15 residues long. V was clipped by 0 bases and J by 8 bases; unmatched bases: 5. CDR1 and CDR2 from the germline V gene are MGHRA and YSYEKL. The CDR3 DNA reads TGCGCCAGCAGCCAAGATTCGAACAGGGGGGAAAAACTGTTTTTT. Translation: CASSQDSNRGEKLFF.

The chain recombines TRBV12-5 with TRBJ2-7; a weak D match, TRBD1 (6 bases). The germline V gene encodes CDR1 LGHNT and CDR2 FRNRAP. V was pared by 1 base and J by 6 bases, with 22 bases between. The CDR3 runs to 17 residues. This CDR3 is CASGLGIGTGPGGEQYF. CDR3 in DNA: TGTGCTAGTGGTTTGGGGATAGGTACAGGGCCGGGTGGCGAGCAGTACTTC.

As concerns this clone: At one boundary the junction diverges from the germline segment, which might be a read error. The chain carries TRBV5-8 and TRBJ2-6; a possible D gene is TRBD2 (6 bases). From germline, CDR1 is SGHTS and CDR2 YDEGEE. The CDR3 is made up of 17 amino acids. This CDR3 is CASTLGDLFSGANVLTF. Here the CDR3 DNA reads TGTGCCAGCACCTTGGGGGACTTATTCTCTGGGGCCAACGTCCTGACTTTC.

The chain is built from TRBV19 and TRBJ1-2; tentatively, D is TRBD1 (5 bases). The CDR3 has 14 amino acids. Germline V lookup: CDR1 LNHDA, CDR2 SQIVND (reference sequence). V was shortened by 1 base and J by 4 bases, with 10 bases between the two germline ends. The CDR3 DNA follows: TGTGCCAGTAGTATAGTCGCAGGGATCTATGGCTACACCTTC. This sequence encodes CASSIVAGIYGYTF.

J is TRBJ2-1 and V is TRBV9, with 14 bases aligning to TRBD2. J gave up 6 bases and V 5 bases, and 1 base lay outside the gene matches. Germline V gene sequence: CDR1 SGDLS, CDR2 YYNGEE. The CDR3 has 14 residues. CDR3 coding DNA: TGTGCCAGCAGTGGGACTAGCGGGAGCAATGAGCAGTTCTTC. The encoded protein is CASSGTSGSNEQFF.

This chain joins TRBV15 and TRBJ1-1; maybe TRBD1 (5 bases). CDR3 size: 15 residues. Germline V gene lookup returns CDR1 LNHNV and CDR2 YYDKDF (reference sequence). Trimming removed 5 bases from V and 1 base from J, with 14 bases in between. CDR3 sequence: CATSPGHSGNTEAFF. The CDR3 DNA follows: TGTGCCACCAGCCCAGGGCACTCAGGGAACACTGAAGCTTTCTTT.

This clone was counted once. The V gene is TRBV7-3, the J gene TRBJ2-1, with D maybe TRBD2 (6 bases). The CDR3 spans 15 residues. Germline V gene data show CDR1 as SGHTA and CDR2 as FQGTGA. V was trimmed by 5 bases and J by 5 bases, leaving 16 bases between them. This CDR3 reads CASSAGLTPHNEQFF. Written as DNA, the CDR3 is TGTGCCAGCAGCGCGGGACTTACTCCACACAATGAGCAGTTCTTC.

CDR3 coding DNA: TGTGCCAGCAGCCCAATGAGGTTGCGTGACGAGCAGTACTTC. Protein product: CASSPMRLRDEQYF. J is TRBJ2-7 and V is TRBV7-2; D gene uncertain. The germline V gene encodes CDR1 SGHTA and CDR2 FQGNSA. V was shortened by 5 bases and J by 5 bases, with 16 bases between the two germline ends. The CDR3 spans 14 residues.

V usage is TRBV28 and J usage is TRBJ1-5; no clear D gene. Trimming shortened V by 3 bases and J by 2 bases, and 11 bases separated the two germline ends. CDR3 size: 15 residues. Germline loops: CDR1 MDHEN, CDR2 SYDVKM. CDR3 in amino acids: CASSFWVRRNQPQHF. The DNA of the CDR3 is TGTGCCAGCAGTTTTTGGGTCAGGCGCAATCAGCCCCAGCATTTT.

This clone has a single count. The V call is TRBV19, the J call TRBJ1-4, with 7 bases fitting TRBD1. The CDR3 totals 14 residues. Trimming cost V 8 bases and J 5 bases; bases outside gene matches: 8. CDR1 is LNHDA and CDR2 is SQIVND in the germline V gene (reference sequence). CDR3 region: CASSTGTVNEKLFF. The CDR3 DNA reads as TGTGCCAGTTCTACCGGGACAGTGAATGAAAAACTGTTTTTT.

The CDR3 bases are TGTGCCAGCAGTTTGTCACTAGCGGGAGTATGGGATACGCAGTATTTT. It encodes CASSLSLAGVWDTQYF. The gene calls are TRBV27 and TRBJ2-3; 11 positions agree with TRBD2. Unmatched junction bases numbered 8, after V lost 3 bases and J lost 6 bases. The CDR3 is 16 amino acids. From germline, CDR1 is MNHEY and CDR2 SMNVEV (reference sequence).

The genes are TRBV24-1 and TRBJ2-5; 10 positions match TRBD1. CDR1 and CDR2 from the germline V gene are KGHDR and SFDVKD. The CDR3 is made up of 15 amino acids. With 4 bases clipped from V and 5 bases from J, the junction kept 6 bases outside the gene matches. For the CDR3, the DNA is TGTGCCACCAGTGACGGGACAGGGGCGCGGGAGACCCAGTACTTC. Residues: CATSDGTGARETQYF.

The chain recombines TRBV6-5 with TRBJ2-5; TRBD1 aligns across 10 bases. CDR1 is MNHEY and CDR2 is SVGAGI in the germline V gene. The V segment lost 5 bases and the J segment 4 bases; nucleotides outside the gene matches: 4. This CDR3 comprises 14 residues. The CDR3 region is CASSQRTGGETQYF. The DNA for the CDR3 is TGTGCCAGCAGTCAAAGGACAGGGGGAGAGACCCAGTACTTC.

This rearrangement joins TRBV6-5 to TRBJ1-1; D call uncertain. Between the trimmed V and J ends, which lost 2 bases and 3 bases, there was a span of 10 bases. CDR3 length: 14 amino acids. Per germline, CDR1 MNHEY and CDR2 SVGAGI. CDR3 coding DNA: TGTGCCAGCAGTTACGTGCGCTCCTACACTGAAGCTTTCTTT. It encodes CASSYVRSYTEAFF.

V usage is TRBV6-5 and J usage is TRBJ2-3; D remains ambiguous. Germline V gene data show CDR1 as MNHEY and CDR2 as SVGAGI. The CDR3 has 15 residues. V lost 3 bases and J lost 1, with 11 bases in between. CDR3 DNA sequence: TGTGCCAGCAGTTATGCGTGGTCCCGCACAGATACGCAGTATTTT. It translates to CASSYAWSRTDTQYF.

The gene calls are TRBV6-1 and TRBJ2-1, with no clear D. V was shortened by 2 bases and J by 9 bases, with 17 bases between the two germline ends. The CDR3 contains 15 residues. Germline V lookup: CDR1 MNHNS, CDR2 SASEGT. CDR3 nucleotides: TGTGCCAGCAGTGAACAGGCATACCCGTGGGTTGAGCAGTTCTTC. Translating gives CASSEQAYPWVEQFF.

The chain is built from TRBV2 and TRBJ1-1; no firm D call. The V gene lost 1 base and the J gene lost 6 bases, with 9 bases spanning the gap. The CDR3 consists of 13 residues. CDR1 is SNHLY and CDR2 is FYNNEI in the germline V gene. In nucleotides, the CDR3 is TGTGCCAGCAGTGAAGGGGCAACGGCTGAAGCTTTCTTT. It encodes CASSEGATAEAFF.

The chain has TRBV5-1 and TRBJ2-2; 7 bases match TRBD2. From germline, CDR1 is SGHRS and CDR2 YFSETQ. The CDR3 is 19 residues long. V trimming: 0 bases; J trimming: 0 bases; junction bases outside the gene matches: 11. The CDR3 loop reads CASSLAATSWNTNTGELFF. In nucleotides, the CDR3 is TGCGCCAGCAGCTTGGCCGCGACTAGCTGGAACACGAACACCGGGGAGCTGTTTTTT. The full variable domain, completed using reference TRBV5-1 and TRBJ2-2, is KAGVTQTPRYLIKTRGQQVTLSCSPISGHRSVSWYQQTPGQGLQFLFEYFSETQRNKGNFPGRFSGRQFSNSRSEMNVSTLELGDSALYLCASSLAATSWNTNTGELFFGEGSRLTVL.

This chain links TRBV3-1 (or the pseudogene TRBV3-2) with TRBJ2-3; 9 nucleotides agree with TRBD2. This CDR3 is 16 amino acids long. In germline, CDR1 is LGHDT, CDR2 YNNKEL (reference sequence). Trimming took 1 base from V and 5 from J; bases not matched to a gene: 7. The CDR3 coding sequence is TGTGCCAGCAGCCAAGTAGCGGGGGCGACCCGAGATACGCAGTATTTT. Encoded protein: CASSQVAGATRDTQYF.

This rearrangement joins TRBV19 to TRBJ2-6, with a weak D call TRBD1 (6 bases). The germline V gene has CDR1 LNHDA and CDR2 SQIVND (reference sequence). Trimming pared 4 bases from V and 13 bases from J, leaving 20 bases between. This CDR3 is 15 amino acids long. CDR3 DNA: TGTGCCAGTAGTACCGTTCCGGCCCCTAGGGGGGTCCTGACTTTC. Its protein is CASSTVPAPRGVLTF.